The 30 T cell receptor beta chains below come from one sample, sequenced in a study of PD-1 blockade in mismatch repair-deficient tumors. Sequencing used immunoSEQ multiplex PCR; TCRdb keeps in-frame clones, though not all of them. The data contain some 100,000 clones, about four fifths of them seen just once; the ten biggest clones take up around 5.8%. The sample was peripheral blood, taken about 36 weeks after starting pembrolizumab. These receptors were collected from an adult with mismatch repair-deficient cancer.

The chain joins TRBV28 to TRBJ2-7; 10 bases match TRBD2. The CDR3 totals 19 residues. In germline, CDR1 is MDHEN, CDR2 SYDVKM. V shed 5 bases, J shed 4 bases, and the junction held 20 bases outside the gene matches. The CDR3 DNA reads as TGTGCCAGCAGTCCTAGGAGACTAGCGGGTGTCGGGGGCTTTTACGAGCAGTACTTC. Its protein is CASSPRRLAGVGGFYEQYF.

The J gene is TRBJ1-2, the V gene TRBV10-2; the match to TRBD1 covers 7 bases. V shed 3 bases and J 2 bases; nucleotides not matched to a gene: 6. Germline V lookup: CDR1 WSHSY, CDR2 SAAADI. The CDR3 length is 15 residues. As DNA, the CDR3 is TGCGCCAGCAGTGACCCGGACAGGCCCAACTATGGCTACACCTTC. This encodes CASSDPDRPNYGYTF.

The gene calls are TRBV21-1 and TRBJ2-2; TRBD2, as called in the table, went unchecked against the DNA. TRBV21-1 is termed a pseudogene. The CDR3 totals 23 residues. The CDR3 is CASSKALGTSGIGGGRNTGELFF. For the CDR3, the DNA is TGTGCCAGCAGCAAAGCGCTTGGGACTAGCGGGATAGGTGGGGGAAGGAACACCGGGGAGCTGTTTTTT.

This chain uses TRBV11-2 with TRBJ2-6; D not resolved. This CDR3 region has 15 residues. V lost 3 bases, J lost 2 bases, and 8 bases lay in between. Germline V gene sequence: CDR1 SGHAT, CDR2 FQNNGV. CDR3 nucleotide sequence: TGTGCCAGCAGCTTCGTTCGAACTGGGGCCAACGTCCTGACTTTC. Residues: CASSFVRTGANVLTF.

This chain links TRBV5-5 with TRBJ1-4; D uncertain. Germline V gene sequence: CDR1 SGHKS, CDR2 YYEKEE (reference sequence). This CDR3 comprises 15 residues. With 0 bases removed from V and 0 bases from J, the gap between germline ends came to 6 bases. CDR3 DNA sequence: TGTGCCAGCAGCTTGGACCTTGCAACTAATGAAAAACTGTTTTTT. It is translated as CASSLDLATNEKLFF.

The rearrangement uses TRBV29-1 and TRBJ2-7, with 14 bases aligning to TRBD2. V shed 7 bases, J shed 5 bases, and the junction held 7 bases outside the gene matches. The V gene's germline CDR1 is SQVTM and CDR2 ANQGSEA. The CDR3 runs to 14 residues. The CDR3 sequence: CSAPGLAGGDEQYF. The CDR3 nucleotides read TGCAGCGCCCCAGGACTAGCGGGAGGCGACGAGCAGTACTTC.

The chain employs TRBV19 and TRBJ1-1, with a tentative D call TRBD1 (6 bases). This CDR3 contains 16 residues. Germline CDR1 reads LNHDA; CDR2 reads SQIVND (reference sequence). V was shortened by 4 bases and J by 5 bases, with 20 bases between the two germline ends. The CDR3 region is CASSTLTGAATTEAFF. The CDR3 bases are TGTGCCAGTAGTACGTTGACAGGTGCCGCAACAACTGAAGCTTTCTTT.

V and J are TRBV5-8 and TRBJ2-2; D not resolved. The ends were cut back, 2 bases at V and 4 bases at J, with 12 bases in the middle. This CDR3 has 15 amino acids. CDR1 is SGHTS and CDR2 is YDEGEE in the germline V gene. In DNA, the CDR3 is TGTGCCAGCAGCTTAGAAACAAGGTCCACCGGGGAGCTGTTTTTT. Translated: CASSLETRSTGELFF.

This chain links TRBV19 with TRBJ2-1, with 7 bases identical to TRBD1. From germline, CDR1 is LNHDA and CDR2 SQIVND (reference sequence). Germline trimming cut 3 bases from V and 2 bases from J; bases unmatched to any gene: 4. This CDR3 comprises 15 residues. In nucleotides, the CDR3 is TGTGCCAGTAGTATCTCCGGGACAGCCTACAATGAGCAGTTCTTC. It specifies CASSISGTAYNEQFF.

This chain links TRBV6-5 with TRBJ2-2, with 9 nucleotides matching TRBD2. Germline CDR1 reads MNHEY; CDR2 reads SVGAGI. The CDR3 spans 15 residues. After removal of 6 bases from V and 4 bases from J, the junction contained 6 bases not matched to a gene. The CDR3 here is CASRAAGGRTGELFF. CDR3 bases: TGTGCCAGCAGAGCTGCGGGAGGGCGCACCGGGGAGCTGTTTTTT.

The V call is TRBV11-3, the J call TRBJ2-7; 7 bases line up with TRBD2. Per the germline V gene, CDR1 is SGHNT and CDR2 is YENEEA. This CDR3 is built from 17 residues. V lost 5 bases, J lost 0 bases, and 13 bases stayed unmatched. This chain's CDR3 is CASSPHLTSASSYEQYF. In DNA, the CDR3 is TGTGCCAGCAGCCCCCATCTTACTAGCGCTTCCTCCTACGAGCAGTACTTC.

This chain joins TRBV27 and TRBJ2-3; D is uncertain. The germline gives CDR1 MNHEY, CDR2 SMNVEV (reference sequence). Trimming stripped 4 bases from V and 2 bases from J, with 7 bases between. This CDR3 spans 13 amino acids. CDR3: CASSSGNTDTQYF. In nucleotides, the CDR3 is TGTGCCAGCAGTTCTGGGAACACAGATACGCAGTATTTT.

The rearrangement links TRBV20-1 to TRBJ2-2, with unresolved D. This CDR3 has 11 residues. V was cut by 1 base and J by 8 bases, with 5 bases left in between. CDR1 and CDR2 from the germline V gene are DFQATT and SNEGSKA (reference sequence). The DNA of the CDR3 is TGCAGTGCTAGAGGAGATGGGGAGCTGTTTTTT. Translation: CSARGDGELFF.

The chain carries TRBV13 and TRBJ1-3; 9 bases map to TRBD1. The CDR3 contains 16 residues. With 0 bases clipped from V and 2 bases from J, the junction kept 2 bases outside the gene matches. CDR1 and CDR2 from the germline V gene are PRHDT and FYEKMQ (reference sequence). CDR3 nucleotide sequence: TGTGCCAGCAGCTTAGGGGGACAGGGAACTGGAAACACCATATATTTT. Residues: CASSLGGQGTGNTIYF.

The sample holds a few counts of this clone. J is TRBJ2-1 and V is TRBV27, with D tentatively TRBD2 (5 bases). This CDR3 has 11 amino acids. Germline V gene data show CDR1 as MNHEY and CDR2 as SMNVEV (reference sequence). The ends were cut back, 8 bases at V and 13 bases at J, with 15 bases in the middle. The CDR3 nucleotides read TGTGCCAGCCTATACGGGAACCGACAGTTCTTC. It codes for CASLYGNRQFF.

The chain links TRBV19 to TRBJ1-4, with D maybe TRBD1 (6 bases). Germline CDR1 is LNHDA and CDR2 is SQIVND (reference sequence). With 3 bases removed from V and 5 bases from J, the gap between germline ends came to 10 bases. There are 14 residues in the CDR3. The CDR3 region is CASSMGQGNEKLFF. In nucleotides, the CDR3 is TGTGCCAGTAGTATGGGCCAGGGGAATGAAAAACTGTTTTTT.

With regard to this clone: The sample has other DNA sequences that encode this CDR3 too. V is TRBV5-1 and J is TRBJ2-5; the match to TRBD1 covers 7 bases. The CDR3 is made up of 14 amino acids. The trim removed 4 bases at V and 2 bases at J, leaving 5 bases unmatched. Per germline, CDR1 SGHRS and CDR2 YFSETQ. The CDR3 DNA is TGCGCCAGCAGCATAGGGACAGTTCAAGAGACCCAGTACTTC. Residues: CASSIGTVQETQYF.

The chain recombines TRBV5-1 with TRBJ2-5, with no clear D. CDR3 size: 14 residues. V lost 0 bases to trimming and J lost 0 bases, with 6 bases between them. Germline-derived CDR1 and CDR2 are SGHRS and YFSETQ. CDR3 nucleotide sequence: TGCGCCAGCAGCTTGGGGGGTTACCAAGAGACCCAGTACTTC. Its translation: CASSLGGYQETQYF.

This clone has only one observation. The rearrangement joins TRBV14 to TRBJ2-5, with 14 positions matching TRBD2. V shed 6 bases and J 2 bases; nucleotides not matched to a gene: 5. From germline, CDR1 is SGHDN and CDR2 FVKESK. The CDR3 is 16 residues long. The DNA of the CDR3 is TGTGCCAGCAGGATCGGGACTAGCGGGGGACAAGAGACCCAGTACTTC. Translating gives CASRIGTSGGQETQYF.

This chain connects TRBV6-5 to TRBJ1-1; D call uncertain. This CDR3 has 15 residues. Trimming left V 5 bases short and J 4 bases short, with 17 bases between. Germline CDR1 reads MNHEY; CDR2 reads SVGAGI. The CDR3 DNA reads TGTGCCAGCAGTAAACGAGGTGGCGGAGTCACTGAAGCTTTCTTT. It codes for CASSKRGGGVTEAFF.

The V call is TRBV19, the J call TRBJ2-6, with 7 bases that match TRBD1. CDR3 length: 16 amino acids. V lost 3 bases to trimming and J lost 3 bases; unmatched junction nucleotides: 5. Germline lookup yields CDR1 LNHDA and CDR2 SQIVND (reference sequence). For the CDR3, the DNA is TGTGCCAGTAGTATCAGGGCAGGGGGTGGGGCCAACGTCCTGACTTTC. Its protein product is CASSIRAGGGANVLTF.

V gene TRBV5-6 combines with J gene TRBJ2-1; D possibly corresponds to TRBD1 (5 bases). The germline CDR1 and CDR2 sequences are SGHDT and YYEEEE. The CDR3 is made up of 17 amino acids. V was shortened by 2 bases and J by 3 bases, with 18 bases between the two germline ends. CDR3 region: CASSFIRGSPGYNEQFF. CDR3 DNA sequence: TGTGCCAGCAGCTTTATAAGGGGATCGCCGGGCTACAATGAGCAGTTCTTC.

This clone occurred once. V is TRBV5-1 and J is TRBJ1-3; tentatively, D is TRBD1 (5 bases). This CDR3 region has 14 residues. Trimming shortened V by 5 bases and J by 0 bases, and 9 bases separated the two germline ends. Germline CDR1 is SGHRS and CDR2 is YFSETQ. CDR3 bases: TGCGCCAGCAGAGACAGTTACTCTGGAAACACCATATATTTT. It encodes CASRDSYSGNTIYF.

Only a few counts were recorded for this clone. The V and J genes are TRBV27 and TRBJ1-1; D might be TRBD1 (5 bases). Trimming removed 6 bases at V and 0 bases at J, with 17 bases between. Germline CDR1 is MNHEY and CDR2 is SMNVEV (reference sequence). The CDR3 covers 16 residues. The CDR3, as DNA: TGTGCCAGCAGGTGGGGGGTTGGGAATATGAACACTGAAGCTTTCTTT. This codes for CASRWGVGNMNTEAFF.

The J gene is TRBJ1-1, the V gene TRBV6-1; perhaps TRBD1 as D (5 bases). This CDR3 is 14 amino acids long. The V gene lost 2 bases and the J gene lost 6 bases, with 13 bases spanning the gap. Germline V gene data show CDR1 as MNHNS and CDR2 as SASEGT. This chain's CDR3 is CASSELGGGSEAFF. The CDR3 coding sequence is TGTGCCAGCAGTGAACTCGGGGGAGGGTCTGAAGCTTTCTTT.

V gene TRBV5-1 combines with J gene TRBJ2-7; TRBD1 matches at 9 bases. CDR1 SGHRS and CDR2 YFSETQ come from the germline V gene. The J segment lost 5 bases and the V segment lost 0 bases, leaving 12 bases of the junction unmatched. The CDR3 consists of 17 residues. The CDR3 spells CASSLVVPGQGLDEQYF. CDR3 bases: TGCGCCAGCAGCTTGGTGGTCCCGGGACAGGGTTTAGACGAGCAGTACTTC.

This clone was seen at least ten times. The CDR3 sequence is CASSPTNRGDTGELFF. CDR3 DNA: TGTGCCAGCTCACCCACTAACAGGGGCGACACCGGGGAGCTGTTTTTT. The chain links TRBV18 to TRBJ2-2, with TRBD1 matching over 7 bases. This CDR3 region has 16 residues. The germline V gene encodes CDR1 KGHSH and CDR2 LQKENI. Germline trimming cut 3 bases from V and 3 bases from J; bases unmatched to any gene: 7.

This clone was seen a handful of times. J is TRBJ1-2 and V is TRBV19; 7 bases fit TRBD1. Unmatched junction bases numbered 14, after V lost 7 bases and J lost 0 bases. The CDR3 totals 17 residues. Per germline, CDR1 LNHDA and CDR2 SQIVND (reference sequence). CDR3 DNA: TGTGCCAGTATGGATAAGACAGGGAGTTCGGCTAACTATGGCTACACCTTC. Translating it yields CASMDKTGSSANYGYTF.

The genes are TRBV6-6 and TRBJ2-1; unclear D gene. CDR1 MNHNY and CDR2 SVGAGI come from the germline V gene (reference sequence). V was cut by 5 bases and J by 9 bases, with 11 bases left in between. The CDR3 spans 12 residues. This CDR3 reads CASSPDIGEQFF. CDR3 nucleotides: TGTGCCAGCAGTCCCGACATCGGTGAGCAGTTCTTC.

V gene TRBV9 combines with J gene TRBJ1-1; 7 bases agree with TRBD1. Germline loops: CDR1 SGDLS, CDR2 YYNGEE. The length of the CDR3 is 18 residues. The J segment lost 1 base and the V segment lost 4 bases, leaving 16 bases of the junction unmatched. CDR3 in DNA: TGTGCCAGCAGCTCCACCCCCGGGACAGCCAAGAGGAACACTGAAGCTTTCTTT. Translated: CASSSTPGTAKRNTEAFF.